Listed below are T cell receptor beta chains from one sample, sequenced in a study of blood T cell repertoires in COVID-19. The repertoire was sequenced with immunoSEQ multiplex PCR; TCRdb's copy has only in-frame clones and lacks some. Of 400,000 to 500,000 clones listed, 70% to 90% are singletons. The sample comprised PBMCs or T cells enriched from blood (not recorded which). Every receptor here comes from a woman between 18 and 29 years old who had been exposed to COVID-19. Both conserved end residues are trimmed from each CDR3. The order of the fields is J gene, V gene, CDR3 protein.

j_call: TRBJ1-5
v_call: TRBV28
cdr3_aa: ASSITGALKAQH

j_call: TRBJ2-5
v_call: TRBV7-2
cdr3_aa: ASSLMGLEGETQY

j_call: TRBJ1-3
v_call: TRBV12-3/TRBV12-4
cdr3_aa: ASRISGNTIY

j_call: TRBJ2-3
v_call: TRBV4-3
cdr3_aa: ASSHLAGRTTDTQY

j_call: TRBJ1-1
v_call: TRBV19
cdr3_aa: ASRNGGTEAF

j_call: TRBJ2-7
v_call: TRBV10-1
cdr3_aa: ASAVDGGSYEQY

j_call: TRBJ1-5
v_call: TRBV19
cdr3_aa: ASKMQGGSSNQPQH

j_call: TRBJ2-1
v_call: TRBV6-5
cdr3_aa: ASSYGLANYNEQF

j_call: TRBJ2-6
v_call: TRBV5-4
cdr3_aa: ASSLVGISGANVLT

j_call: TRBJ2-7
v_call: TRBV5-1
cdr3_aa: ASSLGRGGKNEQY

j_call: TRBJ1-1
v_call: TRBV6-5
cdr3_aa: ASSRGQPNTEAF

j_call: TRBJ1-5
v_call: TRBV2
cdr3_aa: ASSEIPNQPQH

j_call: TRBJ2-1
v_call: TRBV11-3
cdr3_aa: ASSRQQSSYNEQF

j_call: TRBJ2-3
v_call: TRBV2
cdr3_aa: ASIFLVHSDTQY

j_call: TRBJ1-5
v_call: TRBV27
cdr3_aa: ASSLWAGSNQPQH

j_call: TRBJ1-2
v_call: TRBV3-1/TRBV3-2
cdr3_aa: ASSPLRAAYGYT

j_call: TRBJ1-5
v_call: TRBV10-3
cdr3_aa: ASNGQYSNQPQH

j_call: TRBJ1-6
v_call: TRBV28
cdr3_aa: ASSSGRGRFSALH

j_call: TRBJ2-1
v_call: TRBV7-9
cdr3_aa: ASSSRGQTTQAMVQF

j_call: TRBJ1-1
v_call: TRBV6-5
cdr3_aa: ASRRQGDMNTEAF

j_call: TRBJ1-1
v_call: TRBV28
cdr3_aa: ASSFGRNRLNTEAF

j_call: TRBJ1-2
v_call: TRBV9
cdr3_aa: ASSVGQDYGYT

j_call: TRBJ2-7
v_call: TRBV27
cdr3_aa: ASSLSLAGASSYEQY